This T cell receptor beta chain was sequenced in a study of OX40 agonist ivuxolimab in advanced cancers. Study-level results: By week 6 at 0.1 to 3.0 mg/kg, blood CD4+ and CD8+ T cells had expanded clonally.

This table comes from immunoSEQ multiplex PCR, and its TCRdb copy is limited to in-frame clones, with some not included. Among approximately 120,000 clones, 92% were seen once, and the ten largest hold under 0.9%. As concerns this clone: Its matching antigen is unknown.

Germline-derived CDR1 and CDR2 are ENHRY and SYGVKD. The V and J ends lost 10 bases and 3 bases respectively, with 9 bases between them. The CDR3 length is 11 residues. This sequence was found in an adult with an advanced solid tumor such as melanoma, head and neck, liver or kidney cancer. V and J are TRBV10-3 and TRBJ1-1; tentative D call: TRBD1 (6 bases). Sequencing was performed on CD4+ or CD8+ T cells sorted from blood, taken in a trial of the OX40 agonist ivuxolimab. This CDR3 reads CATRGDTEAFF. The DNA for the CDR3 is TGTGCCACCAGGGGAGACACTGAAGCTTTCTTT.